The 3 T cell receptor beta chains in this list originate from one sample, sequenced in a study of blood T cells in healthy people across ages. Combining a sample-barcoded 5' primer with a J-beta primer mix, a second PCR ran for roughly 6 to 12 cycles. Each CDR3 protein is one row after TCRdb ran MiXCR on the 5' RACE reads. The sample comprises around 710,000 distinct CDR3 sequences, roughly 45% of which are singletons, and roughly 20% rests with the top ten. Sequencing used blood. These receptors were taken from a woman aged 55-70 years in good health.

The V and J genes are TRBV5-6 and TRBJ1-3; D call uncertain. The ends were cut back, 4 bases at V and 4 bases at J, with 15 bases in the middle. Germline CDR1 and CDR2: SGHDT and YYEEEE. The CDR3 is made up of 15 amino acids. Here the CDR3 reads CASSSGRVPGNTIYF. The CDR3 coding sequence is TGTGCCAGCAGCAGCGGACGGGTCCCGGGAAACACCATATATTTT. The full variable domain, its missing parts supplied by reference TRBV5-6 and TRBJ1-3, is DAGVTQSPTHLIKTRGQQVTLRCSPKSGHDTVSWYQQALGQGPQFIFQYYEEEERQRGNFPDRFSGHQFPNYSSELNVNALLLGDSALYLCASSSGRVPGNTIYFGEGSWLTVV.

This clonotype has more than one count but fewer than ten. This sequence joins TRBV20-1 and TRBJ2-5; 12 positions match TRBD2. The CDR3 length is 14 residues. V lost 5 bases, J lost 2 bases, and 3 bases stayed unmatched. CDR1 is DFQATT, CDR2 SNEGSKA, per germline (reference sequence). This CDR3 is CSAGLAGRQETQYF. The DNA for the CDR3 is TGCAGTGCTGGACTAGCGGGGAGACAAGAGACCCAGTACTTC.

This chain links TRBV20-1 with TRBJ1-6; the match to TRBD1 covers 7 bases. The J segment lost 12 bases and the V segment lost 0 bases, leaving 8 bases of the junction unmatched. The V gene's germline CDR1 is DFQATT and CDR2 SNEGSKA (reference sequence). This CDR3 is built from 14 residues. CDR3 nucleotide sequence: TGCAGTGCTAGAGATATCCAGGGGGTATTACCCCTCCACTTT. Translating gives CSARDIQGVLPLHF.